This T cell receptor beta chain was sequenced in a study of blood T cell repertoires in COVID-19. Turning to the study itself: Donors in the United States, Italy and Spain gave samples during acute or convalescent COVID-19. The analysed material was cDNA or gDNA that came from T cells, B-cell-depleted T cells, or PBMCs.

Original processing notes: Researchers report that nucleated cell counts were estimated from reference gene primer amplification. Measured with immunoSEQ multiplex PCR; TCRdb has only the in-frame clones, and not every one. That table furnishes V, J and clone size, whereas the DNA furnished D and trimming. The sample carries about 150,000 clones, around 80% recorded once. Researchers sorted participants into cohorts using their self-reported clinical history. The CDR3 sequence is 16 residues long. Per germline, CDR1 SNHLY and CDR2 FYNNEI. Between the trimmed V and J ends, which lost 1 base and 0 bases, there was a span of 10 bases.

The genes are TRBV2 and TRBJ1-5; TRBD1 might be the D (5 bases). This sequence was found in a man in his fifties who had recovered from COVID-19. The sequencing input was PBMCs or T cells enriched from blood (not recorded which). The CDR3: CASSEGGLNSNQPQHF. The CDR3 coding sequence is TGTGCCAGCAGTGAAGGGGGCCTAAATAGCAATCAGCCCCAGCATTTT.